This T cell receptor (beta chain) was sequenced for a study of cytomegalovirus exposure and HLA in healthy donors. Findings of the study overall: Rarity marked most TCR sequences, yet some public TCRs occurred in many donors. Altogether, more than 150 TCR beta chains were recorded as cytomegalovirus-associated. Researchers reported in a later analysis that a missense DCLRE1C variant was tied to TCR beta V- and J-gene trimming. An assumption of roughly uniform sequencing depth across donors underlay the presence/absence analyses.

PCR primers comprised 60 Vbeta and 13 Jbeta primers. Libraries were prepared by immunoSEQ multiplex PCR; TCRdb keeps only in-frame clonotypes and omits some of them. The sample lists 100,000 to 150,000 clones; 83% were seen once. As for this clone: What it recognizes is unknown.

Deletions cut 4 bases from V and 4 bases from J, with 16 bases between. CDR1 is ENHRY, CDR2 SYGVKD, per germline. This CDR3 spans 15 amino acids. The sample taken for sequencing was PBMCs. The J gene is TRBJ1-2, the V gene TRBV10-3; weak D call: TRBD1 (5 bases). The TCR was taken from a woman aged 40 to 50 in good health and CMV-seropositive. The CDR3, as DNA: TGTGCCATCAGTGGATGGTTCCAGGGAGGCTATGGCTACACCTTC. Translated: CAISGWFQGGYGYTF.